The 9 T cell receptor beta chains reported below all come from one sample, sequenced in a study of T cells after yellow fever vaccination. TCRdb ran MiXCR on the 5' RACE reads and lists one entry per CDR3 protein. The table includes 200,000 to 250,000 distinct CDR3 sequences, about 3% detected once. The material was CD4+ T cells sorted from PBMCs, obtained 10 days after the yellow fever booster vaccination. These receptors all stem from a man younger than 30 who received the YFV17D yellow fever vaccine.

Ten or more counts support this clonotype. The chain employs TRBV7-3 and TRBJ2-2; 7 nucleotides agree with TRBD2. Germline V gives CDR1 SGHTA, CDR2 FQGTGA. This CDR3 is 13 amino acids long. With V trimmed by 6 bases and J by 3 bases, 1 base remained unmatched. CDR3 nucleotides: TGTGCCAGCAGGGGGGGGGACACCGGGGAGCTGTTTTTT. Translation gives CASRGGDTGELFF.

This clonotype was counted between two and nine times. The J gene is TRBJ1-5, the V gene TRBV18; 8 nucleotides match TRBD1. Germline V lookup: CDR1 KGHSH, CDR2 LQKENI. Unmatched junction bases numbered 0, after V lost 1 base and J lost 4 bases. The CDR3 is made up of 14 amino acids. CDR3 nucleotides: TGTGCCAGCTCACCACGGACAGGGAATCAGCCCCAGCATTTT. Amino acid sequence: CASSPRTGNQPQHF.

This clonotype was detected ten times or more. This chain links TRBV6-2 or TRBV6-3 with TRBJ2-7; no definite D call. Trimming took off 5 bases at V and 5 bases at J, with 16 bases between the two ends. The CDR3 loop spans 14 amino acids. CDR1 is MNHEY, CDR2 SVGEGT, per germline. The CDR3 here is CASSHHASSDEQYV. For the CDR3, the DNA is TGTGCCAGCAGTCACCATGCTAGTTCTGACGAGCAGTACGTC.

This clonotype was observed a handful of times. This sequence joins TRBV5-1 and TRBJ2-1; maybe TRBD1 (5 bases). There are 15 residues in the CDR3. V lost 1 base and J lost 6, with 14 bases in between. In germline, CDR1 is SGHRS, CDR2 YFSETQ. The CDR3: CASSLSSRVGNEQFF. The DNA of the CDR3 is TGCGCCAGCAGCTTGTCTTCCAGGGTGGGCAATGAGCAGTTCTTC.

In its sample, this clonotype was seen many times. V is TRBV24-1 and J is TRBJ1-5; 7 bases map to TRBD1. CDR3 length: 14 amino acids. J was trimmed by 1 base and V by 6 bases; bases with no gene match: 2. Germline lookup yields CDR1 KGHDR and CDR2 SFDVKD. Here the CDR3 DNA reads TGTGCCACCAGTCCAGGGGGAAGCAATCAGCCCCAGCATTTT. Translation: CATSPGGSNQPQHF.

This chain uses TRBV5-1 with TRBJ2-3; 8 nucleotides line up with TRBD2. There are 14 residues in the CDR3. The ends lost 7 bases at V and 4 bases at J; junction bases unmatched: 8. CDR1 and CDR2 (germline): SGHRS, YFSETQ. The CDR3 reads CASQGTSVADTQYF. CDR3 DNA: TGCGCCAGCCAAGGGACTAGTGTTGCAGATACGCAGTATTTT.

This clonotype has a count of ten or more. V and J are TRBV7-2 and TRBJ2-6; D gene ambiguous. Germline V gene data show CDR1 as SGHTA and CDR2 as FQGNSA. Trimming removed 2 bases at V and 0 bases at J, with 8 bases between. The CDR3 consists of 16 residues. In nucleotides, the CDR3 is TGTGCCAGCAGCTTACAATACAGCTCTGGGGCCAACGTCCTGACTTTC. This gives the protein CASSLQYSSGANVLTF.

This clonotype was seen ten or more times. The rearrangement joins TRBV2 to TRBJ1-4; maybe TRBD1 (5 bases). The CDR3 is 14 amino acids. Germline loops: CDR1 SNHLY, CDR2 FYNNEI. The ends were cut back, 7 bases at V and 4 bases at J, with 13 bases in the middle. CDR3 DNA sequence: TGTGCCAGCAAACGGGACGTACATAATGAAAAACTGTTTTTT. Residues: CASKRDVHNEKLFF.

In this sample, this clonotype turned up many times. This chain uses TRBV11-1 with TRBJ2-2, with no clear D. From germline, CDR1 is SGHAT and CDR2 FQDESV (reference sequence). V lost 5 bases, J lost 0 bases, and 4 bases lay in between. This CDR3 contains 13 residues. CDR3 sequence: CASSRSNTGELFF. The CDR3 DNA reads as TGTGCCAGCAGCAGATCGAACACCGGGGAGCTGTTTTTT. Full variable domain (remainder filled in from reference TRBV11-1 and TRBJ2-2): EAEVAQSPRYKITEKSQAVAFWCDPISGHATLYWYRQILGQGPELLVQFQDESVVDDSQLPKDRFSAERLKGVDSTLKIQPAELGDSAMYLCASSRSNTGELFFGEGSRLTVL.